A single sample gave rise to the 10 T cell receptor beta chains below, sequenced in a study of Ad26.COV2.S vaccination and SARS-CoV-2 variants. Profiling relied on immunoSEQ multiplex PCR, and the TCRdb table lists in-frame clones only, not all of them. The sample has about 350,000 clones, approximately 90% seen once. Documented treatment: about 20 received Ad26.COV2.S at low or high dose, single or two shots; about 5 received placebo; per-sample allocation not given. At day 63 after the first vaccine or placebo injection, samples were drawn. This sample comprised peripheral blood, obtained in a trial of Ad26.COV2.S vaccine versus placebo. These receptors all come from a person aged 18-65 years who received the Ad26.COV2.S COVID-19 vaccine or a placebo.

This chain connects TRBV5-6 to TRBJ1-2; D not certain. Germline V gives CDR1 SGHDT, CDR2 YYEEEE. The germline V and J ends were trimmed by 4 bases and 4 bases, with 11 bases remaining between them. This CDR3 contains 13 residues. The CDR3 DNA sequence: TGTGCCAGCAGCCCCGACACCAGCTATGGCTACACCTTC. Translating it yields CASSPDTSYGYTF.

The chain couples TRBV2 to TRBJ2-5; 9 bases line up with TRBD1. This CDR3 spans 15 amino acids. Germline values: CDR1 SNHLY, CDR2 FYNNEI. V gave up 1 base and J gave up 2 bases; unmatched junction bases: 2. Here the CDR3 DNA reads TGTGCCAGCAGTGAAGACAGGGGGCGGCAAGAGACCCAGTACTTC. Translation: CASSEDRGRQETQYF.

The chain is built from TRBV5-4 and TRBJ2-2; D perhaps matches TRBD1 (6 bases). Germline V gene lookup returns CDR1 SGHNT and CDR2 YYREEE (reference sequence). This CDR3 spans 15 amino acids. Trimming cost V 4 bases and J 0 bases, with 10 bases left between them. CDR3 protein: CASSIQGSNTGELFF. The DNA of the CDR3 is TGTGCCAGCAGCATTCAGGGGTCGAACACCGGGGAGCTGTTTTTT.

This clone was counted ten times or more. This same CDR3 is encoded by further DNA sequences in the sample. This chain connects TRBV7-9 to TRBJ2-7; D is unresolved. CDR3 length: 11 residues. From germline, CDR1 is SEHNR and CDR2 FQNEAQ (reference sequence). V gave up 5 bases and J gave up 0 bases, with 2 bases separating them. DNA of the CDR3: TGTGCCAGCAGCCCCTCCTACGAGCAGTACTTC. This gives the protein CASSPSYEQYF.

The V call is TRBV27, the J call TRBJ2-7; D might be TRBD2 (5 bases). The germline V gene has CDR1 MNHEY and CDR2 SMNVEV (reference sequence). V lost 5 bases and J 2 bases, leaving 7 bases between the germline ends. This CDR3 is built from 12 residues. The CDR3 loop is CASSPGTYEQYF. The CDR3 DNA reads TGTGCCAGCAGTCCGGGGACCTACGAGCAGTACTTC.

The CDR3, as DNA: TGTGCCAGCAGTCCCCGGAAAGAGGGGTTTGCACCCCTCCACTTT. Residues: CASSPRKEGFAPLHF. The J gene is TRBJ1-6, the V gene TRBV28; D may be TRBD1 (5 bases). Germline CDR1 MDHEN, CDR2 SYDVKM. With 5 bases removed from V and 11 bases from J, the gap between germline ends came to 19 bases. The CDR3 consists of 15 residues.

The rearrangement joins TRBV28 to TRBJ2-3; D gene ambiguous. Between the trimmed V and J ends, which lost 6 bases and 5 bases, there was a span of 12 bases. Germline CDR1 reads MDHEN; CDR2 reads SYDVKM. The length of the CDR3 is 13 residues. As DNA, the CDR3 is TGTGCCAGCAGAGGGTTTTCCGGAGATACGCAGTATTTT. This gives the protein CASRGFSGDTQYF. Drawing the rest from reference TRBV28 and TRBJ2-3, the complete variable domain is DVKVTQSSRYLVKRTGEKVFLECVQDMDHENMFWYRQDPGLGLRLIYFSYDVKMKEKGDIPEGYSVSREKKERFSLILESASTNQTSMYLCASRGFSGDTQYFGPGTRLTVL.

The chain recombines TRBV24-1 with TRBJ2-5; D is uncertain. Trimming left V 4 bases short and J 10 bases short, with 15 bases between. CDR3 length: 13 amino acids. The V gene's germline CDR1 is KGHDR and CDR2 SFDVKD. CDR3 amino acids: CATSDPGSRDQYF. The CDR3 region has the DNA TGTGCCACCAGTGACCCGGGCTCAAGGGACCAGTACTTC.

The V call is TRBV5-4, the J call TRBJ2-2; 12 nucleotides agree with TRBD2. V lost 3 bases, J lost 1 base, and 4 bases stayed unmatched. CDR3 length equals 17 residues. The germline CDR1 and CDR2 sequences are SGHNT and YYREEE (reference sequence). CDR3 loop: CASSSGLAGRNTGELFF. As DNA, the CDR3 is TGTGCCAGCAGCTCCGGACTAGCGGGGAGGAACACCGGGGAGCTGTTTTTT.

The J gene is TRBJ2-3, the V gene TRBV6-5; 10 positions match TRBD2. The germline gives CDR1 MNHEY, CDR2 SVGAGI. The CDR3 contains 15 residues. The V gene end was trimmed by 7 bases and the J gene end by 6 bases; junction bases not matched to a gene: 10. This CDR3 reads CASIQSGGAGDTQYF. In DNA, the CDR3 is TGTGCCAGCATCCAGAGCGGGGGGGCCGGGGATACGCAGTATTTT.